What follows is one T cell receptor beta chain and its context. The antigen remains unidentified. It is likely a read error, because the conserved phenylalanine at the end of the CDR3 is missing. Because the CDR3's place on the DNA is in doubt, the DNA is left out and the CDR3 is given as listed by TCRdb. This entry is derived from a study of T-cell memory formation after mild COVID-19. Study-wide background: Clustering of TCRs was largely donor specific. Study conclusions and caveats: SARS-CoV-2 specificity was not confirmed for second-wave clones peaking on day 37. Clones that got smaller from day 15 to 85 had even CD4/CD8, while clones growing later tipped toward CD4+.

Each CDR3 protein is one row after TCRdb ran MiXCR on the 5' RACE reads. Of fewer than 650,000 distinct CDR3 sequences in the sample, 15% to 20% were seen once. Per germline, CDR1 SGHRS and CDR2 YFSETQ. The CDR3 length is 14 residues, termini included. The receptor was isolated from an adult woman who had mild COVID-19 (a few samples of this study predate the infection). Cell type and time point are not known. The rearrangement links TRBV5-1 to TRBJ1-1; TRBD1, the table's D call, was not compared with the DNA. The sample taken for sequencing was PBMCs or a T cell subset sorted from them (not recorded which). The CDR3 spells CASSLAPGQGAPSL.